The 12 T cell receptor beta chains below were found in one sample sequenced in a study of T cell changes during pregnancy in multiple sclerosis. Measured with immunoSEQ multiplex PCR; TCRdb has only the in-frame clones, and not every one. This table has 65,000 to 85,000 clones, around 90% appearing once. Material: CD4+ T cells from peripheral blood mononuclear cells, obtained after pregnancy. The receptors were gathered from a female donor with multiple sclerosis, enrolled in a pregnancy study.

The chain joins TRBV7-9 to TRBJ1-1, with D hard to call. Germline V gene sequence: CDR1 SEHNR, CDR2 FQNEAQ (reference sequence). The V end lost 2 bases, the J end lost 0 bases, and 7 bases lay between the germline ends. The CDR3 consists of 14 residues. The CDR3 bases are TGTGCCAGCAGCTTATTACTCCTGAACACTGAAGCTTTCTTT. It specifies CASSLLLLNTEAFF.

The CDR3 DNA is TGTGCCAGCAGTGGTCCAGGGACTTTTGCTTATACGCAGTATTTT. Encoded protein: CASSGPGTFAYTQYF. J is TRBJ2-3 and V is TRBV6-1; possible D gene TRBD2, 6 bases. From germline, CDR1 is MNHNS and CDR2 SASEGT. Trimming removed 4 bases from V and 7 bases from J, with 18 bases in between. This CDR3 is 15 amino acids long.

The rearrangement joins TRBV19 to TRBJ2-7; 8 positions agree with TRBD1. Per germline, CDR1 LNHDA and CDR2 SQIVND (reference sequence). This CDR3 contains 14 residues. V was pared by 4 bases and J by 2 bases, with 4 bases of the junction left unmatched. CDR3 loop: CASSKGQGPYEQYF. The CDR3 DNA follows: TGTGCCAGTAGTAAAGGACAGGGACCCTACGAGCAGTACTTC.

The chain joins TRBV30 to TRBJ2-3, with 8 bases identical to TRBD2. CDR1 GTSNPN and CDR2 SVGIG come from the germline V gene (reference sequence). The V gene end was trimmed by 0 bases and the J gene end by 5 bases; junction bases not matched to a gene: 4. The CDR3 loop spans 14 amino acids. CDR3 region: CAWSVPGGGDTQYF. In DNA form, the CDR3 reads TGTGCCTGGAGTGTACCCGGGGGGGGAGATACGCAGTATTTT.

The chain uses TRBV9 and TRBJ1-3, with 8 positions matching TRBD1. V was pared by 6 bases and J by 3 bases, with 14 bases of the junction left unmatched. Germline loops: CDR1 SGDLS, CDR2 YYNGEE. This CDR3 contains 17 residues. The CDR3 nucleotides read TGTGCCAGCACCTCCCCCCTACGCGACAGGGGTGGAAACACCATATATTTT. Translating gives CASTSPLRDRGGNTIYF.

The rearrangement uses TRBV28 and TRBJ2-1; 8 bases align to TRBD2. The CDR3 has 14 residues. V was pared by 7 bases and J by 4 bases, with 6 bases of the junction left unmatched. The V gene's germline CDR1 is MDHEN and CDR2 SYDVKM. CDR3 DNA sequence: TGTGCCAGCATAGCACTAGCGGCTTACAATGAGCAGTTCTTC. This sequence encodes CASIALAAYNEQFF.

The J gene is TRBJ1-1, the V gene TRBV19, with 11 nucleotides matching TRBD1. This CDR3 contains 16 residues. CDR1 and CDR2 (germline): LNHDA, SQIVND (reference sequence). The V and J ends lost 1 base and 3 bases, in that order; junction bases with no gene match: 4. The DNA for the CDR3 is TGTGCCAGTAGTATAGGGACAGGGGGCCCAGACACTGAAGCTTTCTTT. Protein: CASSIGTGGPDTEAFF.

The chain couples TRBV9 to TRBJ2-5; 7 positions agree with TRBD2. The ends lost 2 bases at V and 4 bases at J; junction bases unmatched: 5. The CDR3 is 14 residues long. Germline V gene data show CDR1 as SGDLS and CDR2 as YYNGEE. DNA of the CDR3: TGTGCCAGCAGCGTCAGTTGGGGGGGAGAGACCCAGTACTTC. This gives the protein CASSVSWGGETQYF.

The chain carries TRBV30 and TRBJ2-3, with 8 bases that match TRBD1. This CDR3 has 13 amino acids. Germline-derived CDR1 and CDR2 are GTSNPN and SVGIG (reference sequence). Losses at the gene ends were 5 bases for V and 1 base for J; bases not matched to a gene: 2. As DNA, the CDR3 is TGTGCCTGGGGGACAGGAGGCACAGATACGCAGTATTTT. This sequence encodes CAWGTGGTDTQYF.

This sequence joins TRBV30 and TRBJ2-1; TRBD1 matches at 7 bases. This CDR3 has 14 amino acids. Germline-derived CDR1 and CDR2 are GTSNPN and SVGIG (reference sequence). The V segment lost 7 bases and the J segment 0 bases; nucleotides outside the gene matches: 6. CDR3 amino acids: CAFLRQGSYNEQFF. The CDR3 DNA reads TGTGCCTTCCTCCGACAGGGCTCCTACAATGAGCAGTTCTTC. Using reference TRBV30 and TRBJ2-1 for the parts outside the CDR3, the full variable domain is SQTIHQWPATLVQPVGSPLSLECTVEGTSNPNLYWYRQAAGRGLQLLFYSVGIGQISSEVPQNLSASRPQDRQFILSSKKLLLSDSGFYLCAFLRQGSYNEQFFGPGTRLTVL.

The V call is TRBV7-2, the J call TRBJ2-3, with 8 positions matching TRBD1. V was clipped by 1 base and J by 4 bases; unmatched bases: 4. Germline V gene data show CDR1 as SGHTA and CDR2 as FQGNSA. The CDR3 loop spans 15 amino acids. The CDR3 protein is CASSLGPGGSDTQYF. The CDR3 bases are TGTGCCAGCAGCTTAGGGCCAGGGGGCTCAGATACGCAGTATTTT.

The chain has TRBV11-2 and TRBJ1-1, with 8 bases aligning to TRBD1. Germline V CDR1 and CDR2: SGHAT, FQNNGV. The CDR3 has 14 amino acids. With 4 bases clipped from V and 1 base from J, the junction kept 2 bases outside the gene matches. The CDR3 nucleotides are TGTGCCAGCAGCTCCGGGACAGGGAACACTGAAGCTTTCTTT. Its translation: CASSSGTGNTEAFF. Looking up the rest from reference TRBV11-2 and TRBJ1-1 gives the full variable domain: EAGVAQSPRYKIIEKRQSVAFWCNPISGHATLYWYQQILGQGPKLLIQFQNNGVVDDSQLPKDRFSAERLKGVDSTLKIQPAKLEDSAVYLCASSSGTGNTEAFFGQGTRLTVV.